In this sample, the clone carrying this TCR beta chain turned up many times. In TCRdb, the reads were re-called with MiXCR into one record per CDR3 protein. The sample has approximately 180,000 distinct CDR3 sequences, roughly 9% seen once. This record comes from a study of T cell repertoires in cytomegalovirus infection. The ends lost 3 bases at V and 6 bases at J; junction bases unmatched: 14. The CDR3 has 19 amino acids. Germline values: CDR1 MGHRA, CDR2 YSYEKL. The sequencing input was PBMCs. This clonotype originated in a human donor in good health (CMV status not recorded). Some clones in this sample may be carry-over from other donors' samples. This sequence joins TRBV4-1 and TRBJ2-2, with TRBD2 matching over 12 bases. The CDR3 DNA follows: TGCGCCAGCAGCCATCCTGGACTAGCGGGGATAGGACGGTCCGGGGAGCTGTTTTTT. It yields the protein CASSHPGLAGIGRSGELFF.